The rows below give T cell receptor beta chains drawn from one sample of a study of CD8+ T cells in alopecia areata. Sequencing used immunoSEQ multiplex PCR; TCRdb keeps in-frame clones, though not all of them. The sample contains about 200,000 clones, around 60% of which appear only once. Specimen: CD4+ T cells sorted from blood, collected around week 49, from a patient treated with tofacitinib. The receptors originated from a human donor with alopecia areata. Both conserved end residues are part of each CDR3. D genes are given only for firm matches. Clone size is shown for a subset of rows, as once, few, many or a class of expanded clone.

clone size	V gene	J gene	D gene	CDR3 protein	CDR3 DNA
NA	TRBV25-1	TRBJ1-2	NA	CASSGVGENYGYTF	TGTGCCAGCAGCGGGGTGGGGGAAAACTATGGCTACACCTTC
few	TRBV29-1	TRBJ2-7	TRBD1	CSVWTGGNEQYF	TGCAGCGTTTGGACAGGGGGCAACGAGCAGTACTTC
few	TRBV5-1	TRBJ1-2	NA	CASSLGVSGYTF	TGCGCCAGCAGCTTGGGCGTATCAGGCTACACCTTC
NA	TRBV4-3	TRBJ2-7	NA	CASSQVYGEPYEQYF	TGCGCCAGCAGCCAAGTCTATGGGGAACCCTACGAGCAGTACTTC
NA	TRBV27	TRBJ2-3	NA	CASSLELGTDTQYF	TGTGCCAGCAGTTTAGAGTTGGGCACAGATACGCAGTATTTT
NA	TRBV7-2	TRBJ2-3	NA	CASSPQGSLTDTQYF	TGTGCCAGCAGCCCACAAGGGTCGCTCACAGATACGCAGTATTTT
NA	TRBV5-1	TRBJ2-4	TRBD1	CASSLGDRETNIQYF	TGCGCCAGCAGCTTGGGGGACAGGGAGACTAACATTCAGTACTTC
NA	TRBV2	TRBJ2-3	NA	CASKPGDTQYF	TGTGCCAGCAAACCGGGCGATACGCAGTATTTT
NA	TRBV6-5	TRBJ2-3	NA	CASSYSRGRDTQYF	TGTGCCAGCAGTTACTCGAGGGGTCGAGATACGCAGTATTTT
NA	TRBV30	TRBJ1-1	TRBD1	CARNIGTGSEAFF	TGTGCCCGGAATATTGGGACAGGGTCTGAAGCTTTCTTT
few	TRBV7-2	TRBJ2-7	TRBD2	CASSSLAGHYEQYF	TGTGCCAGCAGCTCTCTAGCGGGGCACTACGAGCAGTACTTC
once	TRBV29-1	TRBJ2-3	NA	CSAGRVLTDTQYF	TGCAGCGCCGGAAGGGTACTCACAGATACGCAGTATTTT
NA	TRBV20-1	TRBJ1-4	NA	CSASDGQLLFF	TGCAGTGCTTCAGATGGACAACTTCTGTTTTTT
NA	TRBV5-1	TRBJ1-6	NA	CASTRDGVTPLHF	TGCGCCAGCACCCGTGACGGTGTTACACCCCTCCACTTT
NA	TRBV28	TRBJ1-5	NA	CASSLLFDQPQHF	TGTGCCAGCAGTTTATTGTTCGATCAGCCCCAGCATTTT
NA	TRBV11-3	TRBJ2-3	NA	CASSGAEGGSTDTQYF	TGTGCCAGCAGCGGGGCAGAGGGCGGTAGCACAGATACGCAGTATTTT
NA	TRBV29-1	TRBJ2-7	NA	CSVKGLGQRYEQYF	TGCAGCGTTAAAGGGTTGGGCCAGCGGTACGAGCAGTACTTC
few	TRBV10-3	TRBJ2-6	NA	CAISESSGANVLTF	TGTGCCATCAGTGAGTCTTCTGGGGCCAACGTCCTGACTTTC
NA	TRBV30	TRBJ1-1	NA	CAWSVGADIEAFF	TGTGCCTGGAGTGTTGGGGCGGATATTGAAGCTTTCTTT
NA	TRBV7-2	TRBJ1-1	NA	CASRNRDVMNTEAFF	TGTGCCAGCAGAAACAGGGACGTGATGAACACTGAAGCTTTCTTT
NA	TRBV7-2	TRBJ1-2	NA	CASTASHNYGYTF	TGTGCCAGCACTGCGTCCCATAACTATGGCTACACCTTC
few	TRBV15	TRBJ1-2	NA	CATSRDGRSVSYTF	TGTGCCACCAGCAGAGATGGACGGTCTGTAAGCTACACCTTC
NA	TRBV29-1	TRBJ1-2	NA	CSVATGRTNYGYTF	TGCAGCGTTGCTACAGGGAGGACTAACTATGGCTACACCTTC
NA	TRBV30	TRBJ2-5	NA	CAWEGLLSGTQYF	TGTGCCTGGGAAGGCCTCCTATCGGGGACCCAGTACTTC